Only a few counts were recorded for the clone carrying this T cell receptor beta chain. These data come from a study of patients and donors after allogeneic stem cell transplantation. TCRdb analysed the RT-PCR reads with MiXCR anew, one entry per CDR3 protein. This sample has some 150,000 distinct CDR3 sequences, with approximately 40% found just once. V lost 2 bases and J 4 bases, leaving 7 bases between the germline ends. The CDR3 covers 13 residues. The germline CDR1 and CDR2 sequences are KGHDR and SFDVKD. This TCR was sampled from a human donor who was either an allogeneic HSCT recipient or a stem cell or donor lymphocyte infusion donor (not recorded which). It is not recorded whose cells these are; they may come from a transplant donor. The chain uses TRBV24-1 and TRBJ1-2; D unresolved. Sequenced input: blood, either unsorted or a sorted T cell fraction (not recorded which). In DNA form, the CDR3 reads TGTGCCACCAGTGATTCAGAGATCTATGGCTACACCTTC. Amino acids: CATSDSEIYGYTF.